Listed below are T cell receptor beta chains from one sample, sequenced in a study of graft-versus-host responses after intestinal transplantation. Antigen specificity for these receptors is unknown. Using immunoSEQ multiplex PCR, the repertoire was profiled, and TCRdb retains in-frame clones only, with some absent. The sample yields about 90,000 clones, roughly 92% seen once. The sample here was unstimulated CD4+ T cells sorted from spleen or lymph node cells, taken before intestinal transplant. Receptors originate from a human donor who received an intestinal transplant. Both conserved end residues are part of each CDR3. A D gene is named only where the DNA matches it firmly. Clone size, where shown, is once, few, many, or a class for clones that have expanded.

J,length,size,V,D,CDR3,DNA
TRBJ2-1,15,.,TRBV30,TRBD1,CAWNSGQGKYNEQFF,TGTGCCTGGAACTCGGGACAGGGGAAATACAATGAGCAGTTCTTC
TRBJ2-2,16,.,TRBV7-9,TRBD1,CASSLGVGTDTGELFF,TGTGCCAGCAGCTTAGGGGTCGGGACAGACACCGGGGAGCTGTTTTTT
TRBJ2-7,13,.,TRBV27,.,CASSLGAGLGQYF,TGTGCCAGCAGTTTAGGGGCAGGTCTGGGGCAGTACTTC
TRBJ1-2,14,.,TRBV18,.,CASSPLRGNYGYTF,TGTGCCAGCTCACCGCTTCGGGGGAACTATGGCTACACCTTC
TRBJ2-7,15,.,TRBV21-1,.,CASSVRRERIYEQYF,TGTGCCAGCAGCGTGCGACGGGAGAGGATCTACGAGCAGTACTTC
TRBJ2-1,14,.,TRBV29-1,.,CSVVTSRGGNEQFF,TGCAGCGTTGTGACCAGTAGGGGCGGGAATGAGCAGTTCTTC
TRBJ1-2,15,.,TRBV5-8,TRBD1,CASSLPQGADYGYTF,TGTGCCAGCAGCTTGCCACAGGGGGCCGACTATGGCTACACCTTC
TRBJ2-1,14,.,TRBV19,.,CASQLAQPNNEQFF,TGTGCCAGTCAGCTAGCTCAACCTAACAATGAGCAGTTCTTC
TRBJ2-7,13,.,TRBV9,.,CASSETSRAEQYF,TGTGCCAGCAGCGAGACCTCCCGAGCCGAGCAGTACTTC
TRBJ2-1,16,.,TRBV11-2,TRBD2,CASSLGSGRAVLEQFF,TGTGCCAGCAGCTTAGGAAGCGGGAGGGCCGTTCTTGAGCAGTTCTTC
TRBJ1-6,16,.,TRBV7-2,TRBD1,CASRFSPGQQNSPLHF,TGTGCCAGCAGGTTTTCCCCGGGACAGCAGAATTCACCCCTCCACTTT
TRBJ1-4,12,.,TRBV6-5,.,CASSGQGEKLFF,TGTGCCAGCAGTGGACAAGGTGAAAAACTGTTTTTT
TRBJ1-5,18,once,TRBV5-6,.,CASSLTLDRRWGNQPQHF,TGTGCCAGCAGCTTGACTCTCGACAGACGGTGGGGAAATCAGCCCCAGCATTTT
TRBJ1-6,16,.,TRBV19,TRBD1,CASSPLPGQGNSPLHF,TGTGCCAGTAGTCCGTTACCTGGACAGGGAAATTCACCCCTCCACTTT
TRBJ1-6,17,.,TRBV5-4,TRBD1,CASSVNLPGTGNSPLHF,TGTGCCAGCAGCGTAAACCTTCCCGGGACAGGGAATTCACCCCTCCACTTT
TRBJ1-1,15,once,TRBV5-5,.,CASSSNGAVSTEAFF,TGTGCCAGCAGCTCCAATGGGGCCGTTAGCACTGAAGCTTTCTTT
TRBJ1-4,14,.,TRBV6-6,.,CASSQGQANEKLFF,TGTGCCAGCAGTCAGGGGCAGGCTAATGAAAAACTGTTTTTT
TRBJ2-7,14,.,TRBV30,.,CAWSGARSSYEQYF,TGTGCCTGGAGTGGGGCCCGAAGCTCCTACGAGCAGTACTTC
TRBJ1-5,17,.,TRBV10-2,TRBD1,CASSEPRGRDLGQPQHF,TGCGCCAGCAGTGAGCCGAGGGGGCGGGACCTCGGTCAGCCCCAGCATTTT
TRBJ1-2,13,.,TRBV6-5,TRBD1,CASSGQGVYGYTF,TGTGCCAGCAGTGGACAGGGAGTCTATGGCTACACCTTC
TRBJ2-7,13,.,TRBV30,.,CAWSVRYPYEQYF,TGTGCCTGGAGTGTTCGGTATCCCTACGAGCAGTACTTC
TRBJ2-1,15,.,TRBV19,.,CASSGGSLSYNEQFF,TGTGCCAGTAGTGGGGGGAGCCTATCCTACAATGAGCAGTTCTTC
TRBJ2-4,15,.,TRBV28,.,CASSLLGGRGNIQYF,TGTGCCAGCAGTTTATTAGGGGGGCGAGGAAACATTCAGTACTTC
TRBJ2-1,18,.,TRBV19,TRBD2,CASSSRTSGSLSYNEQFF,TGTGCCAGTAGTTCCAGGACTAGCGGGAGTCTATCCTACAATGAGCAGTTCTTC
TRBJ2-7,14,.,TRBV30,TRBD1,CAWSVQGANYEQYF,TGTGCCTGGAGTGTACAGGGGGCTAACTACGAGCAGTACTTC
TRBJ2-1,14,.,TRBV27,.,CASSLLTFLPEQFF,TGTGCCAGCAGTTTACTCACCTTCCTACCCGAGCAGTTCTTC
TRBJ2-1,11,.,TRBV30,.,CAWSGPKAAVF,TGTGCCTGGAGTGGCCCGAAGGCGGCTGTCTTC
TRBJ2-7,14,.,TRBV11-2,TRBD2,CASSSAGRVYEQYF,TGTGCCAGCAGCTCCGCCGGGAGGGTCTACGAGCAGTACTTC
TRBJ1-1,13,.,TRBV28,.,CASSSYRVSEAFF,TGTGCCAGCAGTTCGTATAGGGTCTCCGAAGCTTTCTTT
TRBJ1-2,12,.,TRBV28,.,CASSFGSYGYTF,TGTGCCAGCAGTTTTGGCAGCTATGGCTACACCTTC
TRBJ2-7,18,once,TRBV5-5,.,CASSLRTTGDTFSYEQYF,TGTGCCAGCAGCTTGCGTACCACTGGGGACACCTTCTCCTACGAGCAGTACTTC
TRBJ1-5,16,.,TRBV2,TRBD1,CASSEGNTGVWQPQHF,TGTGCCAGCAGTGAAGGCAACACAGGGGTGTGGCAGCCCCAGCATTTT
TRBJ2-1,14,.,TRBV15,.,CATSRERRYNEQFF,TGTGCCACCAGCAGAGAGCGGCGCTACAATGAGCAGTTCTTC
TRBJ1-3,15,.,TRBV30,.,CAWSVRWASGNTIYF,TGTGCCTGGAGTGTACGCTGGGCATCGGGAAACACCATATATTTT
TRBJ2-1,11,.,TRBV28,TRBD1,CASSEPGQAFF,TGTGCCAGCAGTGAGCCGGGACAGGCGTTCTTC
TRBJ1-2,15,.,TRBV7-9,TRBD1,CASSLGTGDGYGYTF,TGTGCCAGCAGCTTAGGGACAGGGGACGGCTATGGCTACACCTTC
TRBJ1-2,14,.,TRBV28,.,CASSQTGPLDGYTF,TGTGCCAGCAGTCAAACAGGGCCCCTAGATGGCTACACCTTC
TRBJ2-7,13,.,TRBV27,TRBD1,CASRRTGEYEQYF,TGTGCCAGCAGAAGGACAGGGGAATACGAGCAGTACTTC
TRBJ2-1,15,.,TRBV14,TRBD2,CASSQGTSGYNEQFF,TGTGCCAGCAGCCAAGGGACTAGCGGGTACAATGAGCAGTTCTTC
TRBJ2-3,18,.,TRBV7-9,TRBD2,CASSNPGTRDTSTDTQYF,TGTGCCAGCAGCAATCCCGGGACTAGAGATACTAGCACAGATACGCAGTATTTT
TRBJ2-2,17,.,TRBV7-9,TRBD1,CASSLVATGGNTGELFF,TGTGCCAGCAGCTTAGTGGCTACAGGGGGTAACACCGGGGAGCTGTTTTTT
TRBJ1-2,14,.,TRBV6-5,TRBD1,CASSLTGSLYGYTF,TGTGCCAGCAGTCTGACAGGGTCCCTCTATGGCTACACCTTC
TRBJ2-3,15,.,TRBV30,TRBD2,CAWTQGSGRGDTQYF,TGTGCCTGGACTCAGGGTAGCGGGAGGGGGGATACGCAGTATTTT
TRBJ1-5,17,.,TRBV4-1,.,CASSQVFLVGSNQPQHF,TGCGCCAGCAGCCAAGTATTTCTCGTTGGGAGCAATCAGCCCCAGCATTTT
TRBJ1-4,13,.,TRBV29-1,TRBD1,CSVDGQGDEKLFF,TGCAGCGTTGACGGCCAGGGGGATGAAAAACTGTTTTTT
TRBJ2-7,15,.,TRBV27,TRBD1,CASSSYGTGLDEQYF,TGTGCCAGCAGTTCATACGGGACAGGGCTCGACGAGCAGTACTTC
TRBJ2-1,15,.,TRBV19,.,CASRSGASSYNEQFF,TGTGCCAGTAGGTCTGGAGCGTCCTCCTACAATGAGCAGTTCTTC
TRBJ2-5,14,.,TRBV11-1,.,CASSLGEAVETQYF,TGTGCCAGCAGCTTAGGGGAGGCCGTGGAGACCCAGTACTTC
TRBJ2-7,15,.,TRBV19,.,CASSTRGAGGYEQYF,TGTGCCAGTAGTACTAGAGGGGCCGGTGGCTACGAGCAGTACTTC
TRBJ1-4,14,.,TRBV7-2,.,CASSLPMQGSKLFF,TGTGCCAGCAGCTTACCGATGCAGGGTAGCAAACTGTTTTTT
TRBJ1-3,15,.,TRBV7-2,.,CASSPDSYPGNTIYF,TGTGCCAGCAGCCCAGACAGCTACCCTGGAAACACCATATATTTT
TRBJ2-7,14,.,TRBV9,.,CASTTGLGTYEQYF,TGTGCCAGCACCACGGGACTTGGAACCTACGAGCAGTACTTC
TRBJ2-1,15,once,TRBV11-3,TRBD1,CASSLGTGGYNEQFF,TGTGCCAGCAGCTTGGGGACAGGGGGCTACAATGAGCAGTTCTTC
TRBJ1-3,13,.,TRBV29-1,TRBD1,CSARTGSGNTIYF,TGCAGCGCGAGGACAGGGTCTGGAAACACCATATATTTT
TRBJ1-4,15,.,TRBV10-1,.,CASSDGPAGNEKLFF,TGCGCCAGCAGTGATGGACCCGCCGGTAATGAAAAACTGTTTTTT
TRBJ2-5,15,.,TRBV30,.,CAWSVTGGAAGTQYF,TGTGCCTGGAGTGTAACTGGCGGCGCCGCCGGGACCCAGTACTTC
TRBJ1-5,16,.,TRBV4-1,.,CASSQGLRGPYQPQHF,TGCGCCAGCAGCCAAGGGCTCAGGGGACCCTATCAGCCCCAGCATTTT
TRBJ2-1,14,.,TRBV5-1,.,CASSLERSYNEQFF,TGCGCCAGCAGCTTGGAGAGGTCCTACAATGAGCAGTTCTTC
TRBJ2-7,12,.,TRBV15,.,CATSRGPYEQYF,TGTGCCACCAGTCGAGGGCCCTACGAGCAGTACTTC